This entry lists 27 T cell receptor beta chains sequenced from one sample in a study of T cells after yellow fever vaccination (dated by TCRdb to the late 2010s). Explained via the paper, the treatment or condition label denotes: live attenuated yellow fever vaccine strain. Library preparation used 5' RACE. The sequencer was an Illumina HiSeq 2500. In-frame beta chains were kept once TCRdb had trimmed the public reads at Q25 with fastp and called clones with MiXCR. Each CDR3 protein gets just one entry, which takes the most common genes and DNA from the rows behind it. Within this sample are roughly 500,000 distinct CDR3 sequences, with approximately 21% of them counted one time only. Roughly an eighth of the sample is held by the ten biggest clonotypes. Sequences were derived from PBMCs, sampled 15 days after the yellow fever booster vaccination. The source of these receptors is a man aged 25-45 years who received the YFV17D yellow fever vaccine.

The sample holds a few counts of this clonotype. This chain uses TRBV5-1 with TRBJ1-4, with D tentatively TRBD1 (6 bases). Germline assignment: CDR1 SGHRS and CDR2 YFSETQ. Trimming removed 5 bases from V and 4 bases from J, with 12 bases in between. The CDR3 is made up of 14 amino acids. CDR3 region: CASSGGLGNEKLFF. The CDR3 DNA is TGCGCCAGCAGTGGGGGGCTTGGTAATGAAAAACTGTTTTTT. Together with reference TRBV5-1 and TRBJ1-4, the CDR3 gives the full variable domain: KAGVTQTPRYLIKTRGQQVTLSCSPISGHRSVSWYQQTPGQGLQFLFEYFSETQRNKGNFPGRFSGRQFSNSRSEMNVSTLELGDSALYLCASSGGLGNEKLFFGSGTQLSVL.

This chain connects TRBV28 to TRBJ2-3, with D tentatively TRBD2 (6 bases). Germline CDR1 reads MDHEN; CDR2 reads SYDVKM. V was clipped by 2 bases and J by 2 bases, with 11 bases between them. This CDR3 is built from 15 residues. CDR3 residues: CASSLGGLNTDTQYF. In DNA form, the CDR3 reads TGTGCCAGCAGTTTAGGGGGACTCAACACAGATACGCAGTATTTT.

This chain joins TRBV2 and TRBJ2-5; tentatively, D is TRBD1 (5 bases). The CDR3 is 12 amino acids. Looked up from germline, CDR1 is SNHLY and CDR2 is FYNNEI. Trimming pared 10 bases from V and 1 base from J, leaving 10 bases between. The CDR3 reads CATTQGQETQYF. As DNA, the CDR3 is TGTGCCACGACGCAGGGCCAAGAGACCCAGTACTTC.

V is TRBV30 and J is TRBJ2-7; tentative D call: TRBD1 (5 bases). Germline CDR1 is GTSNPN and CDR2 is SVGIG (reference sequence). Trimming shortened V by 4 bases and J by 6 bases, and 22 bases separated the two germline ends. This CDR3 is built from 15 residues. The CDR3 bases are TGTGCCTGGACCAGTACACGGTGGGGCCTTTCCGAGCAGTACTTC. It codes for CAWTSTRWGLSEQYF. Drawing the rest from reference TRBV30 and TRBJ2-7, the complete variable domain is SQTIHQWPATLVQPVGSPLSLECTVEGTSNPNLYWYRQAAGRGLQLLFYSVGIGQISSEVPQNLSASRPQDRQFILSSKKLLLSDSGFYLCAWTSTRWGLSEQYFGPGTRLTVT.

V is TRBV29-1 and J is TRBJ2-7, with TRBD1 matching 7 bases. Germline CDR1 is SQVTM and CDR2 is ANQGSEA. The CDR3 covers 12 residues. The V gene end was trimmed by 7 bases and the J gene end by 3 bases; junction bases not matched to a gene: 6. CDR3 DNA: TGCAGCGGTACAGGGGCTTACTACGAGCAGTACTTC. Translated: CSGTGAYYEQYF.

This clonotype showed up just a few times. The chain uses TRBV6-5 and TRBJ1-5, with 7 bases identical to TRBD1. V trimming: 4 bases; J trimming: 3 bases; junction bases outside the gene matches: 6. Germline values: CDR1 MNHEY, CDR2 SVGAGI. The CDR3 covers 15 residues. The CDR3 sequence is CASSSTDRVNQPQHF. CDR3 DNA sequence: TGTGCCAGCAGTTCTACTGACAGGGTCAATCAGCCCCAGCATTTT.

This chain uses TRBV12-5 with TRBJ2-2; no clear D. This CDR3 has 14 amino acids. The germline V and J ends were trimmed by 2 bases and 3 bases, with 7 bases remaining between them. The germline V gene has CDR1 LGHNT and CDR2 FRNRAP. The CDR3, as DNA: TGTGCTAGTGGTTTGTCCCCTCACACCGGGGAGCTGTTTTTT. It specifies CASGLSPHTGELFF.

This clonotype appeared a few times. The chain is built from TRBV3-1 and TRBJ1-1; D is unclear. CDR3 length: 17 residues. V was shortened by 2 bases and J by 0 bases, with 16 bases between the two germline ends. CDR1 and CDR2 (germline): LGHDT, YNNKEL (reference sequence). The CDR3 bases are TGTGCCAGCAGCCAATCCTGGGATTGGGGAATGAACACTGAAGCTTTCTTT. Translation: CASSQSWDWGMNTEAFF.

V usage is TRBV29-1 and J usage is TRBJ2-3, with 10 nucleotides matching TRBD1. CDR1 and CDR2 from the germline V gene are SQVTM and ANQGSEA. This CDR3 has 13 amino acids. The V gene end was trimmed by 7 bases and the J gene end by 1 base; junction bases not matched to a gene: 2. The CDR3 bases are TGCAGCGGGGACAGGGGTGGCACAGATACGCAGTATTTT. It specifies CSGDRGGTDTQYF.

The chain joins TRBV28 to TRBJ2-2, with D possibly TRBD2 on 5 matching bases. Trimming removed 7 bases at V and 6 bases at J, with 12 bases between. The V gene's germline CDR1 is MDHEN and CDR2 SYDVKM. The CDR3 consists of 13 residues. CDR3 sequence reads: CASINGNAGELFF. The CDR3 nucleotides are TGTGCCAGCATAAACGGGAATGCCGGGGAGCTGTTTTTT.

The CDR3 nucleotides read TGTGCCAGCAGTCCCCTGGACAGCAATGAAAAACTGTTTTTT. Its protein is CASSPLDSNEKLFF. The chain combines TRBV12-3 or TRBV12-4 with TRBJ1-4; D might be TRBD1 (6 bases). The CDR3 consists of 14 residues. V was pared by 5 bases and J by 5 bases, with 12 bases between.

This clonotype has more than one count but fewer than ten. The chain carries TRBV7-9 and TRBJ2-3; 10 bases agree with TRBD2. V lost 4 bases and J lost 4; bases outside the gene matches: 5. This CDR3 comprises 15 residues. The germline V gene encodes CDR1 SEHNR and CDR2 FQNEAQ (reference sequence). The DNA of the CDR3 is TGTGCCAGCAGCTACCCGGGACTAGCGTCAGATACGCAGTATTTT. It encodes CASSYPGLASDTQYF.

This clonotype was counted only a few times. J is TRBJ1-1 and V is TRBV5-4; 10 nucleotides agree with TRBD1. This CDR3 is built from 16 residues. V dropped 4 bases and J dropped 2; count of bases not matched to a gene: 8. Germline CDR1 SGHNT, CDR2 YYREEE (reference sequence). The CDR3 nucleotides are TGTGCCAGCAGCATCCCGACAGGGGGCATAAACACTGAAGCTTTCTTT. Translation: CASSIPTGGINTEAFF.

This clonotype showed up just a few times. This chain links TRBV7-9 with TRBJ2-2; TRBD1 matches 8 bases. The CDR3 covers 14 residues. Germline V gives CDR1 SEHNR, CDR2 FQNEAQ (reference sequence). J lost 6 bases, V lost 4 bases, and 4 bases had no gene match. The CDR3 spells CASSSRTGSGELFF. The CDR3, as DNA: TGTGCCAGCAGCTCCCGGACAGGGTCCGGGGAGCTGTTTTTT.

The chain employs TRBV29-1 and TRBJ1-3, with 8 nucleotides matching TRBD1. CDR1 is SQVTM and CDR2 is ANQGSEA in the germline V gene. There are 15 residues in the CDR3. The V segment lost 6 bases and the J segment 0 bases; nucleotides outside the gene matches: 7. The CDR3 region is CSVTGTGLSGNTIYF. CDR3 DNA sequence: TGCAGCGTAACCGGGACAGGCCTCTCTGGAAACACCATATATTTT.

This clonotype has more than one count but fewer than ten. The CDR3 reads CATRGYNEQFF. The DNA for the CDR3 is TGTGCCACCAGGGGATACAATGAGCAGTTCTTC. V usage is TRBV15 and J usage is TRBJ2-1; D uncertain. Deletions cut 6 bases from V and 4 bases from J, with 4 bases between. Per germline, CDR1 LNHNV and CDR2 YYDKDF (reference sequence). The CDR3 length is 11 residues.

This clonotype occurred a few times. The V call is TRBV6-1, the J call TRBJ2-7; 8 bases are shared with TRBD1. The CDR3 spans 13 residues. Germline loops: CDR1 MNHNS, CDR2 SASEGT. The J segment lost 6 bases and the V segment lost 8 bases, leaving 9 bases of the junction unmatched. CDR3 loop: CASYSWTGSEQYF. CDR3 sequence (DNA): TGTGCCAGCTATTCCTGGACAGGGAGCGAGCAGTACTTC.

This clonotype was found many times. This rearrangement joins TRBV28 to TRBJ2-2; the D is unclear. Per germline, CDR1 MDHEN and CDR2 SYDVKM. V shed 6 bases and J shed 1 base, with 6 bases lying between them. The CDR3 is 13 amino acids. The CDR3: CASRGGNTGELFF. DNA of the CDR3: TGTGCCAGCAGGGGCGGGAACACCGGGGAGCTGTTTTTT.

This CDR3 reads CASSHRSGRGSNEQFF. The CDR3 DNA reads TGCGCCAGCAGCCACCGTAGCGGGAGGGGTTCCAATGAGCAGTTCTTC. V gene TRBV4-3 combines with J gene TRBJ2-1; 11 bases align to TRBD2. Trimming at V came to 3 bases and at J to 6 bases, leaving 7 bases not matched to a gene. The CDR3 is made up of 16 amino acids. Germline lookup yields CDR1 LGHNA and CDR2 YSLEER.

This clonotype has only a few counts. CDR3 bases: TGCAGTGCGAAGAGTGGGACAGCACACCAAGAGACCCAGTACTTC. Its protein product is CSAKSGTAHQETQYF. This chain connects TRBV20-1 to TRBJ2-5; 7 nucleotides match TRBD1. Looked up from germline, CDR1 is DFQATT and CDR2 is SNEGSKA (reference sequence). The V gene end was trimmed by 6 bases and the J gene end by 0 bases; junction bases not matched to a gene: 10. The CDR3 has 15 residues.

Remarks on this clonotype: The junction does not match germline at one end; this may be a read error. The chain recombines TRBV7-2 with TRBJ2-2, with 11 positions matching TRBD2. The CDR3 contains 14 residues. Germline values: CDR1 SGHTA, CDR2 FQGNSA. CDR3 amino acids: CTSGRSSHGGELFF. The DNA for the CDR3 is TGCACTAGCGGGAGATCGAGCCACGGCGGGGAGCTGTTTTTT.

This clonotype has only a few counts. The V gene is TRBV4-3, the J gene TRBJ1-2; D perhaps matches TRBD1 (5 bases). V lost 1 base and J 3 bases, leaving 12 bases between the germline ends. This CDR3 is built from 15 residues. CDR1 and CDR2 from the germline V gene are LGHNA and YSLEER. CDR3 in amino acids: CASSQVRTGDYGYTF. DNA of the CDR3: TGCGCCAGCAGCCAAGTACGTACAGGCGACTATGGCTACACCTTC.

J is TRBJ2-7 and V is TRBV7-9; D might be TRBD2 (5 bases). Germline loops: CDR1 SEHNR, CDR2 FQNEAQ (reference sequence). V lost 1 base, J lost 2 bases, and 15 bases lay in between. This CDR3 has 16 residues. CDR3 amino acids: CASSLVAGPPPYEQYF. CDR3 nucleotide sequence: TGTGCCAGCAGCTTAGTGGCGGGCCCTCCTCCCTACGAGCAGTACTTC.

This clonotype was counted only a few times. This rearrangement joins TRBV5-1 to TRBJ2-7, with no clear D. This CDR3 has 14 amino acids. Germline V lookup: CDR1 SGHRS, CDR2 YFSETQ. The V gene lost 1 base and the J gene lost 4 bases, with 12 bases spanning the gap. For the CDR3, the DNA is TGCGCCAGCAGCTTGTACCCAGATTTATACGAGCAGTACTTC. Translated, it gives CASSLYPDLYEQYF.

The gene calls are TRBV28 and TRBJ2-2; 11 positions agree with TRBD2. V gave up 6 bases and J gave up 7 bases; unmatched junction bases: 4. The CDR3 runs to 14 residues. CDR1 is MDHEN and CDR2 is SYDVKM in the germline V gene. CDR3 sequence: CASRRLAGSGELFF. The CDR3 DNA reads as TGTGCCAGCAGACGACTAGCGGGAAGCGGGGAGCTGTTTTTT.

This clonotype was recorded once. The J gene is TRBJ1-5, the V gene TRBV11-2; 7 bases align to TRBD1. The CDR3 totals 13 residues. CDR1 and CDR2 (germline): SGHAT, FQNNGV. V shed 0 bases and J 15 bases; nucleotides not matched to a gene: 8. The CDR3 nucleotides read TGTGCCAGCAGCTTAGATCTGGGACAGACATCGCATTTT. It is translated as CASSLDLGQTSHF. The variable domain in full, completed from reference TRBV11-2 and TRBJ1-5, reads EAGVAQSPRYKIIEKRQSVAFWCNPISGHATLYWYQQILGQGPKLLIQFQNNGVVDDSQLPKDRFSAERLKGVDSTLKIQPAKLEDSAVYLCASSLDLGQTSHFGDGTRLSIL.

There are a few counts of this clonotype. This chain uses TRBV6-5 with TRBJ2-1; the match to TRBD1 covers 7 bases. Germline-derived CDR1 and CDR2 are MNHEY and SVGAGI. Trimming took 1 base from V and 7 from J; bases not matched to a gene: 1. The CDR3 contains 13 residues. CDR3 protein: CASSYFRGNEQFF. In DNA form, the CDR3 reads TGTGCCAGCAGTTACTTCAGGGGGAATGAGCAGTTCTTC.